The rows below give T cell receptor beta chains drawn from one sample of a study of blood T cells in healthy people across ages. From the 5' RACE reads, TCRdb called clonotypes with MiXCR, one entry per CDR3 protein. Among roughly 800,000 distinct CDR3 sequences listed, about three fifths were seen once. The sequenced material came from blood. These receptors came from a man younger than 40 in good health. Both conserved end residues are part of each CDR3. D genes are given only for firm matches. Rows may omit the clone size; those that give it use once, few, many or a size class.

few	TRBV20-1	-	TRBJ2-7	TGCAGTGCTAGAGTCCCGGGGGCTAGCTTTCGGTACGAGCAGTACTTC	CSARVPGASFRYEQYF
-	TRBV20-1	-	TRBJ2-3	TGCAGTGCGGAGTTCCGCCGAATGTACACAGATACGCAGTATTTT	CSAEFRRMYTDTQYF
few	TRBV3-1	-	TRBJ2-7	TGTGCCAGCAGCCGAGAAAGGGACTACGAGCAGTACTTC	CASSRERDYEQYF
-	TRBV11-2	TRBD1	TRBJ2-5	TGTGCCAGCAGAGAGGACAGGGGACCTCAGGAGACCCAGTACTTC	CASREDRGPQETQYF
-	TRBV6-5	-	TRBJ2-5	TGTGCCAGCAGCCCCTTCGGGGCCAGTCAAGAGACCCAGTACTTC	CASSPFGASQETQYF
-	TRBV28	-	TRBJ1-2	TGTGCCAGCAGTCCCGCCGAGGGCGGAACCTACTATGGCTACACCTTC	CASSPAEGGTYYGYTF
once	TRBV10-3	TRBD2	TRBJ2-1	TGTGCCATCAATGAACGCGGGGCTAGCGGGAGGAATGAGCAGTTCTTC	CAINERGASGRNEQFF
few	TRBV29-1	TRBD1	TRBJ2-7	TGCAGCGTGACAGGGGACTACGAGCAGTACTTC	CSVTGDYEQYF
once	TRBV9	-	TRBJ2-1	TGTGCCAGCAGTACCTTGAACGGGGACTGCATTGAGCTGTTCTTC	CASSTLNGDCIELFF
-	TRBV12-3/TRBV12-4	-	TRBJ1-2	TGTGCCAGCAGTTTGATAGGGGATATGGTTGGCTACACCTTC	CASSLIGDMVGYTF
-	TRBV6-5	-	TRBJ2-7	TGTGCCAGCAGTCCTACCACGACCAGGGGCTACGAGCAGTACTTC	CASSPTTTRGYEQYF
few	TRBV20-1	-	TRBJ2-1	TGCAGTGCTAGAGGACGGCAGGTGTACAATGAGCAGTTCTTC	CSARGRQVYNEQFF
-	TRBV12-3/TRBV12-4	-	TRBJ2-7	TGTGCCAGCAGTTTGGCGAGACCCCACGCCGACGAGCAGTACTTC	CASSLARPHADEQYF
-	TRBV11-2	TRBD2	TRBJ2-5	TGTGCCAGCAGCTTAGCGGGGGGGACACAAGAGACCCAGTACTTC	CASSLAGGTQETQYF
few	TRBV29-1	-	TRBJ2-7	TGCAGCGTTGAAATAGCAGGGGCCGAAACCTACGAGCAGTACTTC	CSVEIAGAETYEQYF
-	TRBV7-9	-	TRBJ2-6	TGTGCCAGCAGGCAGGACAGACCCCTCTCTGGGGCCAACGTCCTGACTTTC	CASRQDRPLSGANVLTF
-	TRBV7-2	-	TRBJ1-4	TGTGCCAGCAGTAACAGGGCAGGAGGGAGTGAAAAACTGTTTTTT	CASSNRAGGSEKLFF
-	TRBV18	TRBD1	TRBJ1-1	TGTGCCAGCCCAACGCACACCCTGGACAGGTTGAACACTGAAGCTTTCTTT	CASPTHTLDRLNTEAFF
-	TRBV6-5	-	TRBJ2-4	TGTGCCAGCAGTTACTCGTTACGCGGTGGATTCAATGAGCAGTACTTC	CASSYSLRGGFNEQYF
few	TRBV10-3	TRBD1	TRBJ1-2	TGTGCCATCAAAACCGGGACAGGGGCAGGCTATGGCTACACCTTC	CAIKTGTGAGYGYTF
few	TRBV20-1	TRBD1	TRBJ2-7	TGCAGTGCTAGAGTGGGGACAGTCGAGCAGTACTTC	CSARVGTVEQYF
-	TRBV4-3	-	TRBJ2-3	TGCGCCGGCAGCCAAGACTCAGGGCCAGATACGCAGTATTTT	CAGSQDSGPDTQYF